This TCR delta chain derives from a study of γδ T cells in repeated Plasmodium falciparum infection (dated by TCRdb to about 2021). Some background on the complete study: In the natural-infection arm, Malian children exposed to intense seasonal malaria transmission were enrolled and compared against age and gender matched Australian children. The study looked at how repeated Plasmodium falciparum infection shapes the human gammadelta T cell repertoire, using both natural infection in Mali and controlled human malaria infection. The gammadelta TCR repertoires from Mali were analysed in two ways: cross-sectionally during periods with no transmission, and longitudinally across episodes of acute febrile malaria. Roughly 5 malaria-naive U.S. adults underwent four controlled human malaria infections by bites from P. falciparum NF54-infected Anopheles stephensi mosquitoes over about 600 days. Samples from controlled-infection subjects were taken at baseline, just before selected infections, and 21 days after each infection.

This clone was recorded a few times. Its target antigen remains unknown. The protein held in TCRdb is that of a much larger clone and does not match this DNA's translation at residue 17, likely because of a read error; the protein shown is translated from the DNA. Broad study findings and their caveats: Waves of new clonotype selection in Vdelta2-negative, largely Vdelta1+, gammadelta TCR repertoires appeared to be driven by repeated controlled infections. Generalizability was limited because the Malian cohort was drawn from a small rural village of predominantly one ethnic group. Vgamma9/Vdelta2+ TCR repertoires kept a highly stable polyclonal repertoire across time and infection, and many TCRgamma sequences overlapped between individuals. Compared with the repertoires of Australian children, the Vdelta2-negative gammadelta TCR repertoires of Malian children appeared more clonally expanded, less diverse and less shared. The controlled-infection cohort was small, limiting analysis of inter-individual variability in gammadelta T cell responses.

CDR1 and CDR2 are drawn from the germline V gene: GEAIGNYY, EKD. Reading from cysteine to phenylalanine, the CDR3 counts 22 amino acids. CDR3 DNA is the only sequence kept; it has 66 bases, read in frame from the first base. The junction shows trimming of 6 bases on V and 6 bases on J, plus 40 bases between the germline ends. For bulk TCR repertoire analysis, Vgamma9/Vdelta2+ and Vdelta2-negative gammadelta T cell populations were isolated by flow sorting from peripheral blood mononuclear cells. The protocol used for the library was multiplex PCR. The sequencing machine was an Illumina MiSeq. From each sorted gammadelta T cell sample, both TCR gamma (TRG) and TCR delta (TRD) chains were sequenced. Processing in the source paper ran as follows. The repertoire analyses drew on clonotype tree plots, the accumulated frequency of the top 20 clonotypes, and diversity index (DI) and D75 metrics. Clonotypes were called again by TCRdb from the public reads via CATT, and duplicate nucleotide sequences were then merged into one entry. V and J calls and clone size were set by TCRdb, not the authors. For this sample the table gives 70,000 to 95,000 delta-chain clones, of which approximately 1.4% were detected only once. The ten most abundant clones make up around 8.3% of the sample.

The receptor chain draws on TRDV2 and TRDJ2; the best D guess is TRDD3, with 5 bases matching. TCRdb records no J gene; here it was assigned by comparing the DNA to germline. The TCR originated in a pool of human donors (malaria-infected and uninfected, not separated). Input material: gamma-delta T cells from blood. The DNA sequence is as follows: TGTGCCTGTTCCCCAAAGCCCCGGTGGGAATACGACTCCCAAGGTGGGGCAGCACAACTCTTCTTT. Its product reads: CACSPKPRWEYDSQGGAAQLFF.